This T cell receptor beta chain was sequenced for a study of T cells in localized non-small cell lung cancer. Study-level results: Uninvolved adjacent lung showed higher T cell clonality than tumor. Adjacent lung tissue had a median about 52 of the top 100 clones found in the tumor. Blood T cell density predicted longer survival; adjacent-lung clonality, shorter.

Only in-frame clones appear in the TCRdb table, and some are missing; sequencing was by immunoSEQ multiplex PCR. Of some 41,000 clones detected, 83% appear once; the ten largest clones hold about 8%. A few counts support this clone. Its specificity is not known. This CDR3 is 14 amino acids long. CDR1 and CDR2 (germline): MNHEY, SVGAGI. The J segment lost 4 bases and the V segment lost 5 bases, leaving 2 bases of the junction unmatched. The sequences come from PBMCs, collected before any cancer treatment. The gene calls are TRBV6-5 and TRBJ2-1; 10 nucleotides agree with TRBD2. The TCR originated in a man aged 40-75 years with stage II lung adenocarcinoma. The CDR3 protein is CASSPSGSYNEQFF. In DNA form, the CDR3 reads TGTGCCAGCAGTCCTAGCGGGAGTTACAATGAGCAGTTCTTC.